These 8 T cell receptor beta chains originate from one sample sequenced in a study of T-cell reconstitution after alpha-beta-depleted transplantation in children. The TCRbeta library was prepared with unique molecular identifiers. TCRdb re-derived calls from the PCR reads in MiXCR, one entry per CDR3 protein. The data hold around 93,000 distinct CDR3 sequences, with 7% to 9% observed a single time. The sequenced sample was PBMCs from the stem cell graft donor, obtained from the stem cell graft. Receptors were obtained from a human donor who donated a stem cell graft to a child with congenital amegakaryocytic thrombocytopenia.

This clonotype was counted many times. V is TRBV5-1 and J is TRBJ2-3; a weak D match, TRBD2 (6 bases). This CDR3 spans 17 amino acids. Deletions cut 0 bases from V and 2 bases from J, with 16 bases between. The germline gives CDR1 SGHRS, CDR2 YFSETQ. CDR3: CASSLVGLGGPTDTQYF. The CDR3, as DNA: TGCGCCAGCAGCTTGGTTGGCTTGGGGGGACCCACAGATACGCAGTATTTT.

This clonotype has ten or more counts. The V and J genes are TRBV6-5 and TRBJ1-5; 7 bases fit TRBD1. From germline, CDR1 is MNHEY and CDR2 SVGAGI. This CDR3 has 12 amino acids. With 8 bases clipped from V and 5 bases from J, the junction kept 3 bases outside the gene matches. The CDR3 is CASGQGDQPQHF. CDR3 bases: TGTGCCAGCGGTCAGGGGGATCAGCCCCAGCATTTT.

This clonotype was found many times. The chain has TRBV7-6 and TRBJ2-3; D unresolved. The germline gives CDR1 SGHVS, CDR2 FNYEAQ. The ends were cut back, 4 bases at V and 4 bases at J, with 12 bases in the middle. The CDR3 is 14 residues long. CDR3 amino acids: CASSYLSTADTQYF. CDR3 DNA sequence: TGTGCCAGCAGCTACTTGAGTACCGCAGATACGCAGTATTTT.

This clonotype was observed many times. The rearrangement uses TRBV7-2 and TRBJ1-5; 9 bases fit TRBD1. The CDR3 loop spans 16 amino acids. The junction had 10 bases not matched to a gene; V was cut back by 3 bases and J by 7 bases. Germline lookup yields CDR1 SGHTA and CDR2 FQGNSA. In DNA form, the CDR3 reads TGTGCCAGCAGCTTGTTTCCGGGACAGGGTTTACAGCCCCAGCATTTT. Translating it yields CASSLFPGQGLQPQHF.

V usage is TRBV3-1 and J usage is TRBJ2-5; no clear D gene. The V and J ends lost 0 bases and 9 bases respectively, with 14 bases between them. CDR1 LGHDT and CDR2 YNNKEL come from the germline V gene (reference sequence). The CDR3 totals 14 residues. The CDR3 coding sequence is TGTGCCAGCAGCCAAGATCGTGGCGAAAGGCCCCAGTACTTC. Translation: CASSQDRGERPQYF.

This clonotype was counted a few times. The rearrangement joins TRBV20-1 to TRBJ1-2; 10 bases map to TRBD1. Germline CDR1 is DFQATT and CDR2 is SNEGSKA (reference sequence). The CDR3 is made up of 15 amino acids. With 2 bases clipped from V and 6 bases from J, the junction kept 9 bases outside the gene matches. In DNA form, the CDR3 reads TGCAGTGCTAGACCCCGGGACAGGGGAGGGGATGGCTACACCTTC. As protein: CSARPRDRGGDGYTF.

The chain is built from TRBV18 and TRBJ1-2; a possible D gene is TRBD1 (6 bases). CDR3 length: 13 residues. Trimming took off 5 bases at V and 6 bases at J, with 13 bases between the two ends. From germline, CDR1 is KGHSH and CDR2 LQKENI. CDR3 protein: CASSTTGLNGYTF. CDR3 DNA: TGTGCCAGCTCAACGACAGGTCTGAATGGCTACACCTTC.

The V and J genes are TRBV4-2 and TRBJ1-5; 10 bases match TRBD1. CDR1 is LGHNA, CDR2 YNFKEQ, per germline. CDR3 length: 16 amino acids. After removal of 4 bases from V and 3 bases from J, the junction contained 6 bases not matched to a gene. The DNA of the CDR3 is TGTGCCAGCAGCCCAGGACAGGGGGGGCACAATCAGCCCCAGCATTTT. This translates into CASSPGQGGHNQPQHF.